The T cell receptor beta chain under discussion was sequenced for a study of graft-versus-host responses after intestinal transplantation. Germline V gives CDR1 SGHDT, CDR2 YYEEEE. With V trimmed by 5 bases and J by 5 bases, 7 bases remained unmatched. There are 14 residues in the CDR3. Sequenced by immunoSEQ multiplex PCR; TCRdb stores in-frame clones only, minus some. The table lists some 8,000 clones, approximately 30% of them singletons. The receptor was derived from a human patient who received an intestinal transplant. Source: alloreactive CD4+ T cells from a mixed lymphocyte reaction culture, taken before intestinal transplant. This sample's subset: CFSE-low proliferating T cells sorted from approximately six-day pre-transplant mixed lymphocyte reaction (GvH or HvG direction). The chain joins TRBV5-6 to TRBJ2-3; TRBD2 matches at 8 bases. The CDR3 coding sequence is TGTGCCAGCAGGACGCGGGGGGAGAGAGATACGCAGTATTTT. This encodes CASRTRGERDTQYF.